This T cell receptor (beta chain) was sequenced during a study of T-cell memory formation after mild COVID-19. About the research overall: Across donors, TCR clusters were largely donor specific.

Germline CDR1 MNHEY, CDR2 SMNVEV (reference sequence). The CDR3 runs 16 residues. V was pared by 0 bases and J by 3 bases, with 11 bases between. This clonotype came up a few times. The antigen remains undetermined. TCRdb re-called the 5' RACE reads through MiXCR, storing one row per CDR3 protein. The data hold approximately 450,000 distinct CDR3 sequences, with about 20% observed a single time. Study conclusions and caveats: Contracting CD8+ clones were enriched in EMRA, CD4+ mainly in CM and EM. Detection of some responders pre-infection suggested pre-existing cross-reactive memory T cells participated. CD4+ bias marked clones expanding day 15 to 37, unlike balanced contracting clones.

This TCR was sampled from an adult woman who had mild COVID-19 (a few samples of this study predate the infection). Cell type and time point are not known. Source material: PBMCs or a T cell subset sorted from them (not recorded which). The rearrangement uses TRBV27 and TRBJ2-2; possible D gene TRBD1, 6 bases. The CDR3 loop reads CASSLSLNRDTGELFF. The CDR3 DNA is TGTGCCAGCAGTTTATCGTTAAACAGGGACACCGGGGAGCTGTTTTTT.